This T cell receptor beta chain is drawn from a study of blood T cell repertoires in COVID-19. Trimming took 7 bases from V and 2 from J, leaving 14 bases between them. The CDR3 extends over 14 amino acids. Germline V gene data show CDR1 as WSHSY and CDR2 as SAAADI. Sequencing was performed with immunoSEQ multiplex PCR; in TCRdb, only in-frame clones are kept and a portion is missing. The profile shows some 150,000 clones, almost 90% of them singletons. Sequenced: peripheral blood. The receptor was isolated from a human donor in a cohort sampled during active COVID-19. The rearrangement uses TRBV10-2 and TRBJ2-5; D possibly corresponds to TRBD2 (5 bases). CDR3 sequence: CASIRTSLQETQYF. The CDR3 region has the DNA TGCGCCAGCATTAGGACTTCCCTTCAAGAGACCCAGTACTTC.